This T cell receptor beta chain was identified during a study of blood T cell repertoires in COVID-19. Study at large: Spain, Italy and the United States supplied samples that represented acute and convalescent COVID-19. Sources were T cells, B-cell-depleted T cells, or PBMCs; the material itself was cDNA or gDNA.

Original methodology: Reference gene primers were amplified, and this amplification served to estimate nucleated cell counts. TCRdb's copy holds only in-frame clones and misses some; the assay was immunoSEQ multiplex PCR. That table furnishes V, J and clone size, whereas the DNA furnished D and trimming. Among fewer than 200,000 clones listed, over 80% were seen once. There are 15 residues in the CDR3. CDR1 and CDR2 from the germline V gene are SGDLS and YYNGEE. Unmatched junction bases numbered 7, after V lost 0 bases and J lost 9 bases. Sequencing was done on a sample of peripheral blood. The receptor comes from a woman aged 50 to 60 with acute or convalescent COVID-19. The rearrangement joins TRBV9 to TRBJ2-1, with TRBD2 matching 9 bases. The CDR3 sequence: CASSVVAGGPGEQFF. In DNA form, the CDR3 reads TGTGCCAGCAGCGTAGTGGCGGGAGGGCCTGGTGAGCAGTTCTTC.